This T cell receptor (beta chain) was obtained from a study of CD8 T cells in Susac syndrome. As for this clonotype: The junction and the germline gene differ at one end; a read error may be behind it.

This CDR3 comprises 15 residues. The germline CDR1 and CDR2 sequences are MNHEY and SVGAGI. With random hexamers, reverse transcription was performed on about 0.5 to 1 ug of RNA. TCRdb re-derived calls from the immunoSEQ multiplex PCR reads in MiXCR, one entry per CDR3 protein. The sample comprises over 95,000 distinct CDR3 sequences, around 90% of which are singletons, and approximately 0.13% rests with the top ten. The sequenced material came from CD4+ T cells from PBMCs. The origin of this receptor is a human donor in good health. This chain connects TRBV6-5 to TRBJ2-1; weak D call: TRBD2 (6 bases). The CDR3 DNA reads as TGTGCCGGCAGTGGAGGGCGATTTATCTACAATGAGCAGTTCTTC. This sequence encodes CAGSGGRFIYNEQFF.